Listed below are T cell receptor beta chains from one sample, sequenced in a study of beta chain features in type 1 diabetes. The data were produced by immunoSEQ multiplex PCR, yet TCRdb's version contains in-frame clones alone and is incomplete. The sample records approximately 170,000 clones, about 63% being singletons. The specimen was naive CD4+ T cells from blood. Receptor source: a man younger than 45 with type 1 diabetes. Each CDR3 is given with its conserved first and last residue. The D gene is left open where the match is weak. Clone size is stated in some rows and not others, as once, few, many or a class when expanded.

TRBV7-9,.,.,TRBJ2-6,CASSPDSLPSGANVLTF,TGTGCCAGCAGCCCCGACAGCTTGCCTTCTGGGGCCAACGTCCTGACTTTC
TRBV4-3,once,.,TRBJ1-1,CASSQDRGIGNTEAFF,TGCGCCAGCAGCCAAGACAGGGGCATAGGGAACACTGAAGCTTTCTTT
TRBV6-5,.,.,TRBJ2-2,CASSEQGRTGELFF,TGTGCCAGCAGTGAACAGGGTCGAACCGGGGAGCTGTTTTTT
TRBV7-8,.,.,TRBJ1-5,CASSLITENQPQHF,TGTGCCAGCAGCTTAATCACAGAGAATCAGCCCCAGCATTTT
TRBV14,.,TRBD1,TRBJ1-2,CASSRSGTGAPGYTF,TGTGCCAGCAGCCGATCCGGGACAGGGGCGCCTGGCTACACCTTC
TRBV7-6,.,TRBD1,TRBJ2-1,CASSLGSGQEQFF,TGTGCCAGCAGCTTAGGATCGGGACAGGAGCAGTTCTTC
TRBV6-5,.,.,TRBJ2-5,CASSYRRETQYF,TGTGCCAGCAGCTACCGTAGGGAGACCCAGTACTTC
TRBV30,.,.,TRBJ1-1,CASGTSNTEAFF,TGTGCCTCCGGGACCTCGAACACTGAAGCTTTCTTT
TRBV30,.,.,TRBJ1-4,CAWTKGDEKLFF,TGTGCCTGGACGAAAGGAGACGAAAAACTGTTTTTT
TRBV29-1,.,.,TRBJ2-7,CSVGSERGSGYF,TGCAGCGTTGGTTCAGAGAGGGGTTCAGGGTACTTC
TRBV5-6,few,TRBD2,TRBJ2-3,CASSLGLAGGPPDTQYF,TGTGCCAGCAGCTTGGGACTAGCGGGGGGGCCCCCAGATACGCAGTATTTT
TRBV29-1,.,.,TRBJ2-7,CSVENFGQGDEQYF,TGCAGCGTTGAAAATTTTGGGCAGGGCGACGAGCAGTACTTC
TRBV30,.,.,TRBJ1-6,CAWSSGAPLHF,TGTGCCTGGAGTTCAGGAGCGCCCCTCCACTTT
TRBV29-1,.,.,TRBJ2-5,CSVEDGYQETQYF,TGCAGCGTTGAAGATGGGTACCAAGAGACCCAGTACTTC
TRBV11-2,few,.,TRBJ2-5,CASSLAGETQYF,TGTGCCAGCAGCTTAGCCGGGGAGACCCAGTACTTC
TRBV27,.,.,TRBJ2-5,CASSEGTYAEETQYF,TGTGCCAGCAGTGAGGGGACGTACGCTGAAGAGACCCAGTACTTC
TRBV29-1,few,.,TRBJ2-3,CSVDLGEYTQYF,TGCAGCGTTGATCTTGGGGAGTATACGCAGTATTTT
TRBV11-2,.,.,TRBJ2-7,CASSFIRRGNEQYF,TGTGCCAGCAGCTTCATTCGCAGGGGAAACGAGCAGTACTTC
TRBV15,.,.,TRBJ1-3,CATSRDMPQLSGNTIYF,TGTGCCACCAGCAGAGACATGCCACAGCTTTCTGGAAACACCATATATTTT
TRBV7-2,.,TRBD1,TRBJ1-4,CASSRTGINEKLFF,TGTGCCAGCAGCAGGACAGGGATTAACGAAAAACTGTTTTTT
TRBV28,.,.,TRBJ2-5,CASSKGETQYF,TGTGCCAGCAGTAAGGGGGAGACCCAGTACTTC
TRBV4-1,.,.,TRBJ2-5,CASSQEEQQETQYF,TGCGCCAGCAGCCAAGAGGAACAGCAAGAGACCCAGTACTTC
TRBV6-5,.,TRBD1,TRBJ2-1,CASTDRDRSNPEQFF,TGTGCCAGCACCGATCGGGACAGATCGAACCCTGAGCAGTTCTTC
TRBV25-1,.,.,TRBJ2-3,CASSEGIEGEGDTQYF,TGTGCCAGCAGTGAAGGGATCGAGGGGGAAGGAGATACGCAGTATTTT
TRBV29-1,.,TRBD2,TRBJ2-2,CSVEISGGPGTGELFF,TGCAGCGTTGAAATTAGCGGGGGCCCGGGGACCGGGGAGCTGTTTTTT